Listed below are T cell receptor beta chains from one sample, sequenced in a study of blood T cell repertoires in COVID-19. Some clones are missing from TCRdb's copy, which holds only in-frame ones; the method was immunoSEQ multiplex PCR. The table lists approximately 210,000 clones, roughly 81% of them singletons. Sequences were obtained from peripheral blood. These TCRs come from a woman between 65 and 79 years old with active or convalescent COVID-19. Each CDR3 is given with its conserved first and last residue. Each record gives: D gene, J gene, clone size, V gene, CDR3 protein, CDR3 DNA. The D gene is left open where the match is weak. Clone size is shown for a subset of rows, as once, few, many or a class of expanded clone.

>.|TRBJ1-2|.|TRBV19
CASSILGIPYYGYTF
TGTGCCAGTAGTATATTGGGCATTCCTTACTATGGCTACACCTTC
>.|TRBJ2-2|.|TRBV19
CASSMGREPGELFF
TGTGCCAGTAGTATGGGCAGGGAACCCGGGGAGCTGTTTTTT
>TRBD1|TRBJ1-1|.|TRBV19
CASSMVRQGVVAFF
TGTGCCAGTAGTATGGTTAGACAGGGAGTCGTCGCTTTCTTT
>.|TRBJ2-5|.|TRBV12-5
CASGLGTDRETQYF
TGTGCTAGTGGTTTGGGAACCGACAGGGAGACCCAGTACTTC
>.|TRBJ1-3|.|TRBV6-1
CASSERQGRVNTIYF
TGTGCCAGCAGTGAAAGGCAGGGAAGGGTAAACACCATATATTTT
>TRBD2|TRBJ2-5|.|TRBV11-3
CASSLGVGDLREDLETQYF
TGTGCCAGCAGCTTAGGGGTAGGGGACCTTCGGGAGGACTTGGAGACCCAGTACTTC
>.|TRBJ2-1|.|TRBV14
CASSQDGRGGEQFF
TGTGCCAGCAGCCAAGACGGGAGAGGCGGTGAGCAGTTCTTC
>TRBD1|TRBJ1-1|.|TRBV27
CASSLYRGLGTEAFF
TGTGCCAGCAGTTTATACAGGGGGCTGGGGACTGAAGCTTTCTTT
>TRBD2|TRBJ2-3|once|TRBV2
CASNRGRATDTQYF
TGTGCCAGCAATCGCGGGAGGGCCACAGATACGCAGTATTTT
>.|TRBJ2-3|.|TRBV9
CASSVGTRRTDTQYF
TGTGCCAGCAGCGTCGGGACTCGGCGCACAGATACGCAGTATTTT
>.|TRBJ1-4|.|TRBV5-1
CASSSGAMSEKLFF
TGCGCCAGCAGCTCAGGGGCTATGAGTGAAAAACTGTTTTTT
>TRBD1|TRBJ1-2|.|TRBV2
CASSLSQGANYGYTF
TGTGCCAGCAGTCTATCGCAGGGGGCTAACTATGGCTACACCTTC
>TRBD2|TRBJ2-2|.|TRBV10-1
CASSDFGLEASGKFGELFF
TGCGCCAGCAGTGATTTCGGCCTGGAGGCTAGCGGGAAATTCGGGGAGCTGTTTTTT
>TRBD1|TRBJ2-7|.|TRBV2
CASSQGQTSYEQYF
TGTGCCAGCAGCCAGGGACAGACTTCCTACGAGCAGTACTTC
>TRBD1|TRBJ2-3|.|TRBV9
CASSSVPGTGSDTQYF
TGTGCCAGCAGCTCCGTGCCGGGGACAGGGTCAGATACGCAGTATTTT
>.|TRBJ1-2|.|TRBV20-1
CSASVVANYGYTF
TGCAGTGCTAGTGTGGTAGCTAACTATGGCTACACCTTC
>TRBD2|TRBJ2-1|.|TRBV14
CASSPRLAYSYNEQFF
TGTGCCAGCAGCCCCCGACTAGCCTACTCCTACAATGAGCAGTTCTTC
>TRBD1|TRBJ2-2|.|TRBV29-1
CSVAGTGGTGELFF
TGCAGCGTTGCCGGGACAGGGGGGACCGGGGAGCTGTTTTTT
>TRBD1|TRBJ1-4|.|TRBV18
CASSPIQGATNEKLFF
TGTGCCAGCTCACCGATACAGGGGGCTACTAATGAAAAACTGTTTTTT
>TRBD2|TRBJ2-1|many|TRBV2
CASSENWAGDVNEQFF
TGTGCCAGCAGTGAAAATTGGGCGGGAGATGTTAATGAGCAGTTCTTC
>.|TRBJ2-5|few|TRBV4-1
CASSQVHTSQETQYF
TGCGCCAGCAGCCAAGTTCACACCTCCCAAGAGACCCAGTACTTC
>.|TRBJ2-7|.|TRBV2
CASSEHNSYEQYF
TGTGCCAGCAGTGAGCACAACTCCTACGAGCAGTACTTC
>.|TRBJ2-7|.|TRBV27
CASSLKGAYEQYF
TGTGCCAGCAGTTTAAAGGGGGCCTACGAGCAGTACTTC
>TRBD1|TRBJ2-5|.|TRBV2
CASSGQGQIQETQYF
TGTGCCAGCAGCGGACAGGGGCAGATCCAAGAGACCCAGTACTTC
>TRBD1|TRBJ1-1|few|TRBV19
CASTHDREGIPEAFF
TGTGCCAGTACTCATGACAGGGAAGGGATCCCTGAAGCTTTCTTT
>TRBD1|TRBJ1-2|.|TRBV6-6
CASSYPSQGGDYGYTF
TGTGCCAGCAGTTACCCGTCACAGGGGGGGGACTATGGCTACACCTTC
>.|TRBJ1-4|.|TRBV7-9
CASSLTAAANEKLFF
TGTGCCAGCAGCTTAACGGCCGCGGCTAATGAAAAACTGTTTTTT
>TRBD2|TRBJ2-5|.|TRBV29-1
CSVGGGGQETQYF
TGCAGCGTTGGGGGGGGAGGCCAAGAGACCCAGTACTTC
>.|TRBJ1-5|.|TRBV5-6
CASSSRGNQPQHF
TGTGCCAGCAGCTCCCGGGGCAATCAGCCCCAGCATTTT
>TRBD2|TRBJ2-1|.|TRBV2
CASSETRMTSGRALRNEQFF
TGTGCCAGCAGTGAAACCCGCATGACTAGCGGGAGGGCCCTGAGGAATGAGCAGTTCTTC
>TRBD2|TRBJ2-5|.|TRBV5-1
CASSPNRLAAQETQYF
TGCGCCAGCAGCCCGAACCGACTAGCGGCCCAAGAGACCCAGTACTTC
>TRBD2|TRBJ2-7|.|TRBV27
CASSFSGSTHEQYF
TGTGCCAGCAGTTTTAGCGGGAGTACCCACGAGCAGTACTTC
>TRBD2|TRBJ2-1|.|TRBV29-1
CSVGGTSGRASEQFF
TGCAGCGTGGGAGGCACTAGCGGGAGGGCGTCTGAGCAGTTCTTC
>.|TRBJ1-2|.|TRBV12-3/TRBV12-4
CASSFTSLYGYTF
TGTGCCAGCAGTTTTACCAGTCTCTATGGCTACACCTTC
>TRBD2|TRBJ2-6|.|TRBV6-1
CASSEYMGLSSGANVLTF
TGTGCCAGCAGTGAATATATGGGACTAAGCTCTGGGGCCAACGTCCTGACTTTC
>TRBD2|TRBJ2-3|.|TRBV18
CASSPRLATIKDTQYF
TGTGCCAGCTCACCACGACTAGCCACAATCAAGGATACGCAGTATTTT
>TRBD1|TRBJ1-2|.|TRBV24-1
CATSASPGQGEDYGYTF
TGTGCCACCAGTGCTTCCCCGGGACAGGGGGAGGACTATGGCTACACCTTC
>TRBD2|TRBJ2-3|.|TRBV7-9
CASSHGLGGRATDTQYF
TGTGCCAGCAGCCATGGCTTGGGTGGGAGGGCCACAGATACGCAGTATTTT
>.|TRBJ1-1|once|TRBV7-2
CASSLDRNTEAFF
TGTGCCAGCAGCTTGGACAGGAACACTGAAGCTTTCTTT
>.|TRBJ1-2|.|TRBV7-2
CASSLNRDNYGYTF
TGTGCCAGCAGCTTAAACAGGGACAACTATGGCTACACCTTC
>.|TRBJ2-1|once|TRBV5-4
CASSEGLRNEQFF
TGTGCCAGCAGCGAGGGCTTACGCAATGAGCAGTTCTTC
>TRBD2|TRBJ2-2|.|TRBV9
CASSVRASGSNTGELFF
TGTGCCAGCAGCGTAAGGGCTAGCGGGAGTAACACCGGGGAGCTGTTTTTT
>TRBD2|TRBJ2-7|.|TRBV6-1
CASSEASGTDEQYF
TGTGCCAGCAGTGAGGCTAGCGGGACCGACGAGCAGTACTTC